This T cell receptor (beta chain) was obtained from a study of T cells in localized non-small cell lung cancer (dated by TCRdb to 2018 to 2021). General notes on the study: The study examined T cell repertoires in 200 to 250 patients with early-stage NSCLC and compared tumors with uninvolved tumor-adjacent lungs. The cohort was made up of approximately 250 treatment-naive NSCLC patients whose localized lung tumors had been resected. Of the NSCLC patients, around 140 were male and roughly 100 were female, and the mean age was approximately 66 years.

Germline trimming: 4 bases from V, 10 bases from J; junction bases outside gene matches: 6. Counted from cysteine to phenylalanine, this CDR3 has 14 amino acids. Only the CDR3 DNA stays, 42 bases, in frame from base 1. CDR1 SGHRS and CDR2 YFSETQ are derived from the germline V gene. General conclusions and limits of the study: Longer overall survival was associated with higher T cell density in blood, whereas shorter survival was associated with higher clonality in adjacent lung. Uninvolved tumor-adjacent lung showed the highest T cell clonality, higher than tumor, which suggests more focused antigenic responses in the uninvolved tumor-adjacent lung. Because the study design was exploratory, TCR variables were selected using unadjusted p-values without false-discovery rate correction. Because multi-region tumor sequencing was not performed, intratumor heterogeneity could not be ruled out. A median of around 57 of the top 100 tumor clones were detected in paired uninvolved adjacent lung, and some 28 of these tumor clones were also found among the top 100 clones of the paired uninvolved adjacent lung.

TCR beta CDR3 regions were sequenced from DNA using the immunoSEQ Assay. Concerning the study's data processing: To compute T cell density, TCR beta template counts were normalized to usable DNA, which was estimated by amplifying housekeeping genes. Using the preseqR package, richness was estimated by extrapolating to 120,000 templates for tissue samples and 400,000 templates for PBMC samples. Clonality was defined as one minus Pielou's evenness. Tissue-enriched TCRs were identified by differential abundance testing using productive amino-acid clonotypes, minimum total count 5 and alpha 0.1. Repertoire overlap between compartments was quantified with the Jaccard Index and Morisita Overlap Index. GLIPH clustered TCR beta CDR3s with public tetramer-defined viral CDR3s; viral motifs required at least three viral sequences plus V-gene enrichment. In its TCRdb copy, this immuneACCESS table keeps in-frame sequences only and misses some clones. Where compared with another copy, unresolved V genes explain less than half of these, and the others have no known cause. The V and J calls and clone size are taken from that table; D and trimming were inferred from the DNA. The sample includes 75,000 to 95,000 clones, with about nine tenths observed a single time. Together, the top ten hold 15% of the sample.

A note on this clone: Its antigen is not yet known. The record has no base qualities; no much larger clone is one base away.

At diagnosis, peripheral blood, uninvolved tumor-adjacent lung and tumor were collected and were preserved as a mix of fresh-frozen and FFPE material. For TCR repertoire profiling, the blood samples were analyzed as peripheral blood mononuclear cells. The source of this sequence is a man aged 35-75 years with stage I squamous cell lung carcinoma. The sequences come from peripheral blood, collected before any cancer treatment. The V gene is TRBV5-1 and the J gene is TRBJ1-6; 9 nucleotides in the junction match TRBD1. CDR3 sequence: CASSLGQGLSPLHF. The nucleotide sequence reads TGCGCCAGCAGCCTGGGACAGGGCCTCTCACCCCTCCACTTT.